The T cell receptor (beta chain) described here comes from a study of blood T cell repertoires in COVID-19. About the research overall: In each case, the material was cDNA or gDNA derived from T cells, B-cell-depleted T cells, or PBMCs.

In the original analysis: For nucleated cells, counts were estimated from reference gene primer amplification. Here immunoSEQ multiplex PCR was the method, and the copy in TCRdb shows in-frame clones only, minus some. From that table come the V and J calls and clone size; the DNA was used to work out D and trimming. Here the sample spans about 260,000 clones, about 81% being singletons. Categorization into cohorts depended on clinical history that participants reported. The CDR3 contains 13 residues. V lost 0 bases to trimming and J lost 6 bases, with 8 bases between them. Germline CDR1 LGHDT, CDR2 YNNKEL (reference sequence).

Sequenced: PBMCs or T cells enriched from blood (not recorded which). The J gene is TRBJ1-2, the V gene TRBV3-1 (or the pseudogene TRBV3-2); possibly TRBD1 for D (6 bases). This receptor was obtained from a man under 40 with acute COVID-19. In nucleotides, the CDR3 is TGTGCCAGCAGCCAAGATTCAGGGGATGGCTACACCTTC. This gives the protein CASSQDSGDGYTF.